This passage covers 29 T cell receptor beta chains from one sample sequenced in a study of T cells in narcolepsy. Here immunoSEQ multiplex PCR was the method, and the copy in TCRdb shows in-frame clones only, minus some. Of approximately 16,000 clones in the sample, around 77% were seen once. Sequencing was performed on CD45RA- memory CD8+ T cells from PBMCs. The receptors come from a human donor with narcolepsy.

The chain uses TRBV9 and TRBJ2-7, with D possibly TRBD1 on 6 matching bases. V was cut by 0 bases and J by 1 base, with 11 bases left in between. The length of the CDR3 is 15 residues. The germline V gene encodes CDR1 SGDLS and CDR2 YYNGEE. In DNA form, the CDR3 reads TGTGCCAGCAGCGTAGAGCCGACAGGATCCTACGAGCAGTACTTC. It specifies CASSVEPTGSYEQYF.

This clone was seen only once. CDR3 in amino acids: CASSYGVQETQYF. CDR3 coding DNA: TGTGCCAGCAGTTACGGGGTCCAAGAGACCCAGTACTTC. The chain links TRBV6-5 to TRBJ2-5, with D uncertain. Between the trimmed V and J ends, which lost 2 bases and 1 base, there was a span of 5 bases. Per germline, CDR1 MNHEY and CDR2 SVGAGI. The CDR3 runs to 13 residues.

V gene TRBV13 combines with J gene TRBJ2-7, with TRBD1 as a possible D gene (6 bases). Germline assignment: CDR1 PRHDT and CDR2 FYEKMQ (reference sequence). V lost 2 bases and J 0 bases, leaving 17 bases between the germline ends. The CDR3 has 17 residues. CDR3 sequence reads: CASSLIASGQLSYEQYF. CDR3 nucleotides: TGTGCCAGCAGCTTAATCGCTTCAGGACAGCTCTCCTACGAGCAGTACTTC.

V and J are TRBV4-1 and TRBJ1-2, with D tentatively TRBD1 (5 bases). Germline loops: CDR1 MGHRA, CDR2 YSYEKL. This CDR3 contains 13 residues. V lost 4 bases and J lost 6, with 12 bases in between. CDR3 region: CASSLVGEDGYTF. The DNA of the CDR3 is TGCGCCAGCAGCCTGGTGGGGGAGGATGGCTACACCTTC.

The gene calls are TRBV7-8 and TRBJ2-7, with a weak D call TRBD2 (7 bases). This CDR3 region has 13 residues. V gave up 4 bases and J gave up 12 bases, with 19 bases separating them. Germline assignment: CDR1 SGHVS and CDR2 FQNEAQ. The CDR3: CASSSNPGEGAYF. Here the CDR3 DNA reads TGTGCCAGCAGCTCCAATCCAGGGGAGGGCGCGTACTTC.

The chain employs TRBV9 and TRBJ2-3; D unresolved. Germline lookup yields CDR1 SGDLS and CDR2 YYNGEE. The CDR3 has 15 residues. Trimming took off 4 bases at V and 0 bases at J, with 12 bases between the two ends. DNA for the CDR3: TGTGCCAGCAGCCCTTTGCCGACTAGCACAGATACGCAGTATTTT. Protein product: CASSPLPTSTDTQYF.

About this clone: The germline gene is not matched at one end of the junction; a read error may be the cause. This chain joins TRBV25-1 and TRBJ2-7; D call uncertain. The V gene's germline CDR1 is MGHDK and CDR2 SYGVNS. This CDR3 contains 15 residues. The chain's CDR3 is CASSERLGFSYGQYF. The CDR3 DNA reads as TGTGCCAGCAGTGAACGGTTGGGGTTCTCCTACGGGCAGTACTTC.

This clone was seen just once. The V and J genes are TRBV6-1 and TRBJ1-4; D uncertain. In germline, CDR1 is MNHNS, CDR2 SASEGT. CDR3 length: 16 residues. Trimming stripped 3 bases from V and 0 bases from J, with 11 bases between. The CDR3 spells CASSDRIGATNEKLFF. The CDR3 nucleotides read TGTGCCAGCAGTGACAGAATCGGTGCAACTAATGAAAAACTGTTTTTT.

This sequence joins TRBV21-1 and TRBJ1-4. TRBV21-1 is recorded as a pseudogene. The CDR3 spans 9 residues. This CDR3 reads CASGGSPYF. CDR3 nucleotides: TGTGCCAGCGGGGGGTCCCCCTACTTT.

The chain's CDR3 is CASSYPGTGGNEAFF. The CDR3, as DNA: TGTGCCAGCAGTTACCCCGGGACAGGGGGCAATGAAGCTTTCTTT. The chain links TRBV6-9 to TRBJ1-1, with 12 bases lining up with TRBD1. With V trimmed by 3 bases and J by 7 bases, 6 bases remained unmatched. The length of the CDR3 is 15 residues. Germline CDR1 reads MNHGY; CDR2 reads SVAAGI.

This clone is medium-sized by share. This rearrangement joins TRBV19 to TRBJ1-1; no reliable D call. The CDR3 has 12 residues. Germline V lookup: CDR1 LNHDA, CDR2 SQIVND (reference sequence). Between the trimmed V and J ends, which lost 3 bases and 5 bases, there was a span of 7 bases. The CDR3: CASSIGVTEAFF. DNA of the CDR3: TGTGCCAGTAGTATCGGCGTAACTGAAGCTTTCTTT.

The chain is built from TRBV6-5 and TRBJ2-6; D gene ambiguous. The CDR3 is 15 amino acids. V dropped 0 bases and J dropped 3 bases, with 6 bases sitting between them. CDR1 MNHEY and CDR2 SVGAGI come from the germline V gene. CDR3 in amino acids: CASSYSTVGANVLTF. CDR3 coding DNA: TGTGCCAGCAGTTACTCGACTGTTGGGGCCAACGTCCTGACTTTC.

The chain uses TRBV7-8 and TRBJ1-3, with D unresolved. The CDR3 contains 16 residues. Germline lookup yields CDR1 SGHVS and CDR2 FQNEAQ. Trimming shortened V by 5 bases and J by 4 bases, and 18 bases separated the two germline ends. CDR3 in DNA: TGTGCCAGCAGCCCCCGCGGCGGCGGAACCGGAAACACCATATATTTT. Translation gives CASSPRGGGTGNTIYF.

V and J are TRBV9 and TRBJ1-6, with unresolved D. Germline loops: CDR1 SGDLS, CDR2 YYNGEE. CDR3 length: 12 amino acids. Trimming removed 4 bases at V and 6 bases at J, with 5 bases between. The CDR3 DNA reads TGTGCCAGCAGCCGCCTTAATTCACCCCTCCACTTT. Translating it yields CASSRLNSPLHF.

The rearrangement uses TRBV10-3 and TRBJ1-1, with 9 positions matching TRBD1. The trim removed 4 bases at V and 4 bases at J, leaving 4 bases unmatched. CDR1 is ENHRY, CDR2 SYGVKD, per germline. This CDR3 has 14 residues. The CDR3 DNA reads TGTGCCATCAGTGGGACAGGGGAGAGCACTGAAGCTTTCTTT. Amino acids: CAISGTGESTEAFF.

The V call is TRBV4-1, the J call TRBJ2-1, with D maybe TRBD2 (6 bases). CDR3 size: 17 residues. Germline V CDR1 and CDR2: MGHRA, YSYEKL. The ends were cut back, 1 base at V and 2 bases at J, with 15 bases in the middle. CDR3 protein: CASSQATAEGPYNEQFF. CDR3 DNA sequence: TGCGCCAGCAGCCAAGCCACAGCGGAGGGCCCCTACAATGAGCAGTTCTTC.

This rearrangement joins TRBV11-2 to TRBJ2-7; 9 positions match TRBD1. The CDR3 length is 14 residues. The germline gives CDR1 SGHAT, CDR2 FQNNGV. The V segment lost 5 bases and the J segment 3 bases; nucleotides outside the gene matches: 5. DNA of the CDR3: TGTGCCAGCAGCCTCGGGACAGGGTTCTACGAGCAGTACTTC. It yields the protein CASSLGTGFYEQYF.

V and J are TRBV27 and TRBJ1-1; D might be TRBD1 (5 bases). The CDR3 has 15 amino acids. CDR1 MNHEY and CDR2 SMNVEV come from the germline V gene (reference sequence). V lost 10 bases to trimming and J lost 0 bases, with 18 bases between them. The CDR3 DNA is TGTGCCACCCACCCGACGGGGGAGGTGAACACTGAAGCTTTCTTT. This sequence encodes CATHPTGEVNTEAFF.

This chain connects TRBV9 to TRBJ2-2; 7 bases match TRBD1. Trimming cost V 4 bases and J 4 bases; bases outside gene matches: 13. From germline, CDR1 is SGDLS and CDR2 YYNGEE. The length of the CDR3 is 17 residues. This CDR3 is CASSLHPATGRTGELFF. The CDR3 nucleotides read TGTGCCAGCAGCCTTCACCCCGCGACAGGGCGCACCGGGGAGCTGTTTTTT.

The J gene is TRBJ1-1, the V gene TRBV5-5; D gene uncertain. The germline CDR1 and CDR2 sequences are SGHKS and YYEKEE (reference sequence). The CDR3 has 15 amino acids. V lost 2 bases and J lost 5, with 16 bases in between. DNA for the CDR3: TGTGCCAGCAGCTTTACCCGAGGCTACCAGACTGAAGCTTTCTTT. As protein: CASSFTRGYQTEAFF.

This chain links TRBV6-6 with TRBJ1-3; the D is unclear. In germline, CDR1 is MNHNY, CDR2 SVGAGI (reference sequence). Trimming took off 6 bases at V and 0 bases at J, with 12 bases between the two ends. The CDR3 contains 15 residues. This chain's CDR3 is CASSPLPSSGNTIYF. The CDR3 nucleotides are TGTGCCAGCAGCCCCCTTCCCTCCTCTGGAAACACCATATATTTT.

The rearrangement links TRBV7-9 to TRBJ2-1; D gene ambiguous. This CDR3 is built from 13 residues. The germline CDR1 and CDR2 sequences are SEHNR and FQNEAQ (reference sequence). Trimming removed 1 base from V and 5 bases from J, with 6 bases in between. CDR3 coding DNA: TGTGCCAGCAGCTTAGGCAGTGACAATGAGCAGTTCTTC. This sequence encodes CASSLGSDNEQFF.

CDR3: CASSPGNEQYF. CDR3 bases: TGTGCCAGCAGCCCAGGGAACGAGCAGTACTTC. The V gene is TRBV11-2, the J gene TRBJ2-7; D is possibly TRBD1 (5 bases). The CDR3 has 11 amino acids. V was clipped by 5 bases and J by 5 bases, with 7 bases between them. CDR1 is SGHAT, CDR2 FQNNGV, per germline.

The chain carries TRBV5-1 and TRBJ2-7; 7 bases are a match to TRBD2. Unmatched junction bases numbered 7, after V lost 1 base and J lost 6 bases. The germline gives CDR1 SGHRS, CDR2 YFSETQ. The CDR3 loop spans 14 amino acids. CDR3 region: CASSLNERDVEQYF. The CDR3 bases are TGCGCCAGCAGCTTGAATGAGCGGGATGTCGAGCAGTACTTC.

This chain connects TRBV19 to TRBJ1-2, with 7 bases identical to TRBD1. The CDR3 has 15 amino acids. The ends lost 4 bases at V and 5 bases at J; junction bases unmatched: 10. Germline-derived CDR1 and CDR2 are LNHDA and SQIVND (reference sequence). The CDR3 is CASSNPGGIGYGYTF. The CDR3 region has the DNA TGTGCCAGTAGTAACCCAGGGGGGATTGGATATGGCTACACCTTC.

The CDR3 nucleotides are TGTGCCATCAGTGAATTCTGGACTTCGAGCAATCAGCCCCAGCATTTT. This sequence encodes CAISEFWTSSNQPQHF. The J gene is TRBJ1-5, the V gene TRBV10-3; no definite D call. The CDR3 spans 16 residues. CDR1 ENHRY and CDR2 SYGVKD come from the germline V gene. Trimming shortened V by 3 bases and J by 1 base, and 13 bases separated the two germline ends.

This clone was detected only a few times. V and J are TRBV2 and TRBJ2-7; tentatively, D is TRBD2 (5 bases). V lost 5 bases and J lost 2, with 10 bases in between. This CDR3 region has 13 residues. Germline CDR1 reads SNHLY; CDR2 reads FYNNEI. CDR3 sequence: CASSRGEAYEQYF. CDR3 DNA: TGTGCCAGCAGTCGGGGTGAGGCCTACGAGCAGTACTTC.

In this sample, this clone turned up a few times. The J gene is TRBJ2-1, the V gene TRBV6-1; 11 bases align to TRBD2. CDR3 length: 14 residues. Germline V gives CDR1 MNHNS, CDR2 SASEGT. V was clipped by 10 bases and J by 5 bases; unmatched bases: 7. The CDR3 nucleotides read TGTGCCACTCGACTAGCGGGGTCGAACAATGAGCAGTTCTTC. Translation gives CATRLAGSNNEQFF.

J is TRBJ2-7 and V is TRBV5-6; TRBD2 agrees at 11 bases. CDR3 length: 14 residues. The J segment lost 4 bases and the V segment lost 3 bases, leaving 3 bases of the junction unmatched. CDR1 SGHDT and CDR2 YYEEEE come from the germline V gene. DNA of the CDR3: TGTGCCAGCAGCTCGACTAGCGGGACATACGAGCAGTACTTC. This sequence encodes CASSSTSGTYEQYF.